One T cell receptor (beta chain) is described in this entry. Isolated PBMCs totaled at least 7 million in each sample. CDR3 size: 14 residues. V dropped 4 bases and J dropped 1 base, with 8 bases sitting between them. A second PCR of about 7 to 11 cycles used a sample-barcoded 5' primer and a J-beta primer mix. MiXCR, applied by TCRdb to the 5' RACE reads, yields one record per CDR3 protein. The sample yields about 830,000 distinct CDR3 sequences, around 62% seen once. The data derive from a study of blood T cells in healthy people across ages. This TCR derives from a man aged 30 to 39 in good health. The chain recombines TRBV12-3 or TRBV12-4 with TRBJ2-4; D remains unclear. The sequencing input was blood. The CDR3 protein is CASSWASAKNIQYF. In DNA, the CDR3 is TGTGCCAGCAGTTGGGCCAGCGCCAAAAACATTCAGTACTTC.